Presented here are 16 T cell receptor beta chains from one specimen sequenced in a study of regulatory T cells in long-lasting Graves disease. The sample's time point: newly diagnosed GD, antithyroid drugs for less than 3 months. The TCR library was made from RNA that had been extracted from PBMCs in TRIzol. Construction of the TCR beta libraries employed iRepertoire HTBI primers in conjunction with Arm-PCR of CDR3 regions. One entry per CDR3 protein results from TCRdb running MiXCR on the multiplex PCR reads. The sample shows 350,000 to 550,000 distinct CDR3 sequences, 13% to 15% of them seen only once. These data also featured in a second study, about T cells in Graves' hyperthyroidism and ophthalmopathy.

The sample here was peripheral blood mononuclear cells (PBMCs), taken at new diagnosis, from a patient treated with antithyroid drugs. The receptors stem from a woman in her forties or fifties with Graves disease.

A word on this clonotype: With a much larger clone just one base away, this may be a read error. This CDR3 fails to terminate in the conserved phenylalanine or tryptophan, so it likely reflects a read error. The chain recombines TRBV24-1 with TRBJ1-1; D is undetermined. Trimming took 4 bases from V and 1 from J, leaving 9 bases between them. Germline V lookup: CDR1 KGHDR, CDR2 SFDVKD. CDR3 size: 14 residues. The chain's CDR3 is CATSEGNGNTEAFL. The CDR3 DNA sequence: TGTGCCACCAGTGAGGGGAATGGGAACACTGAAGCTTTCCTT.

A remark on this clonotype: A much larger clone differs from this one at a single base, so this may be a read error. This chain connects TRBV5-6 to TRBJ1-5; the D is unclear. The CDR3 spans 17 residues. The germline V gene has CDR1 SGHDT and CDR2 YYEEEE. This CDR3 reads CASSLAGRTTGNQLQHF. The CDR3 region has the DNA TGTGCCAGCAGCTTGGCCGGCAGAACAACCGGCAATCAGCTCCAGCATTTT.

This clonotype was observed a few times. It is unclear where the CDR3 begins or ends on the DNA, so no DNA is shown, and the CDR3 is as TCRdb lists it. The chain uses TRBV12-3 or TRBV12-4 and TRBJ1-5; the table's TRBD1 call for D was not verified on the DNA. Both ends counted, the CDR3 spans 15 residues. CDR3 amino acids: CASSFLAGSNQPQHF.

The sample holds many counts of this clonotype. The gene calls are TRBV11-2 and TRBJ2-1; perhaps D is TRBD1 or TRBD2 (5 bases each). CDR1 is SGHAT, CDR2 FQNNGV, per germline. The CDR3 consists of 12 residues. The V gene lost 1 base and the J gene lost 8 bases, with 6 bases spanning the gap. The CDR3 loop reads CASSLGGDEQFF. CDR3 coding DNA: TGTGCCAGCAGCTTAGGAGGGGATGAGCAGTTCTTC.

At least ten counts were recorded for this clonotype. This chain joins TRBV3-1 and TRBJ2-1, with D perhaps assigned TRBD1 or TRBD2 (5 bases each). Trimming took 1 base from V and 4 from J, leaving 5 bases between them. Germline V gene data show CDR1 as LGHDT and CDR2 as YNNKEL (reference sequence). The CDR3 consists of 13 residues. The CDR3 sequence is CASSQGGYNEQFF. In nucleotides, the CDR3 is TGTGCCAGCAGCCAAGGGGGGTACAATGAGCAGTTCTTC.

The chain uses TRBV18 and TRBJ2-1; D is perhaps TRBD2 (5 bases). Germline V gene sequence: CDR1 KGHSH, CDR2 LQKENI. The V end lost 4 bases, the J end lost 4 bases, and 20 bases lay between the germline ends. The CDR3 length is 17 residues. The CDR3 region is CASSHPGTRSLYNEQFF. CDR3 nucleotides: TGTGCCAGCTCACACCCGGGAACTCGAAGCCTTTACAATGAGCAGTTCTTC.

This clonotype was seen at least ten times. This rearrangement joins TRBV6-1 to TRBJ2-5; D tentatively fits TRBD1 or TRBD2 (5 bases each). V lost 6 bases and J 2 bases, leaving 16 bases between the germline ends. The CDR3 spans 15 residues. Germline V CDR1 and CDR2: MNHNS, SASEGT. The CDR3 nucleotides read TGTGCCAGCAGGAACCCGGGGCACCTTCAAGAGACCCAGTACTTC. It codes for CASRNPGHLQETQYF.

This clonotype showed up many times. This chain uses TRBV18 with TRBJ1-5; D perhaps matches TRBD1 (5 bases). From germline, CDR1 is KGHSH and CDR2 LQKENI. This CDR3 is built from 14 residues. V was clipped by 6 bases and J by 5 bases, with 14 bases between them. The CDR3 sequence: CASSRGDGHQPQHF. The CDR3 bases are TGTGCCAGCTCTCGGGGGGACGGACATCAGCCCCAGCATTTT.

With respect to this clonotype: This may come from a read error, since a much larger clone is one base off. Lacking the conserved final phenylalanine or tryptophan, this CDR3 likely reflects a read error. The rearrangement uses TRBV5-1 and TRBJ2-1, with 13 positions matching TRBD2. V lost 0 bases, J lost 1 base, and 7 bases stayed unmatched. The CDR3 contains 19 residues. Germline CDR1 and CDR2: SGHRS and YFSETQ. CDR3 region: CASSLGLAGGGGSYNEQFC. The CDR3 DNA reads TGCGCCAGCAGCTTGGGACTAGCGGGAGGAGGAGGATCCTACAATGAGCAGTTCTGC.

This clonotype appeared a few times. CDR3 coding DNA: TGTGCCAGCAGGCCGGTAACGGGAGTTTCCTACAATGAGCAGTTCTTC. This gives the protein CASRPVTGVSYNEQFF. The chain uses TRBV27 and TRBJ2-1; TRBD2 is a possible D gene (6 bases). CDR1 and CDR2 (germline): MNHEY, SMNVEV (reference sequence). Trimming left V 6 bases short and J 1 base short, with 16 bases between. The CDR3 is made up of 16 amino acids.

A few counts support this clonotype. The chain is built from TRBV5-5 and TRBJ2-7; TRBD2 matches at 14 bases. J was trimmed by 2 bases and V by 2 bases; bases with no gene match: 9. The V gene's germline CDR1 is SGHKS and CDR2 YYEKEE (reference sequence). The CDR3 contains 18 residues. The CDR3 sequence is CASSFLGTSGSWPYEQYF. The CDR3 DNA is TGTGCCAGCAGCTTTTTGGGGACTAGCGGGAGTTGGCCCTACGAGCAGTACTTC.

This clonotype was counted ten times or more. CDR3 in DNA: TGTGCCAGCAGCGTAGGTCCAGAAGGCACTGAAGCTTTCTTT. This sequence encodes CASSVGPEGTEAFF. This sequence joins TRBV9 and TRBJ1-1; no clear D. The germline gives CDR1 SGDLS, CDR2 YYNGEE. The CDR3 is 14 amino acids. V shed 0 bases and J shed 4 bases, with 10 bases lying between them.

With respect to this clonotype: A much larger clone lies a single base off, so this may be a read error. The chain has TRBV12-3 or TRBV12-4 and TRBJ1-6, with a weak D call TRBD1 (5 bases). The CDR3 runs 17 residues. V was trimmed by 3 bases and J by 0 bases, leaving 12 bases between them. The CDR3: CASSFGSGNSYNSPLHF. CDR3 DNA: TGTGCCAGCAGTTTTGGGTCAGGGAACTCCTATAATTCACCCCTCCACTTT.

This clonotype appeared many times. The chain has TRBV3-1 and TRBJ2-5; 7 positions agree with TRBD2. V was pared by 4 bases and J by 2 bases, with 7 bases of the junction left unmatched. This CDR3 region has 15 residues. CDR1 is LGHDT and CDR2 is YNNKEL in the germline V gene (reference sequence). For the CDR3, the DNA is TGTGCCAGCAGCCCCCGGGACTATGGACAAGAGACCCAGTACTTC. It encodes CASSPRDYGQETQYF.

Many counts were recorded for this clonotype. The chain joins TRBV11-2 to TRBJ2-7, with TRBD1 identical over 7 bases. CDR1 is SGHAT, CDR2 FQNNGV, per germline. There are 15 residues in the CDR3. Trimming took 0 bases from V and 10 from J; bases not matched to a gene: 12. The CDR3: CASSLDPWDSLTQYF. In DNA, the CDR3 is TGTGCCAGCAGCTTAGATCCGTGGGACAGTCTAACCCAGTACTTC.

This clonotype was seen a few times. The chain recombines TRBV6-2 or TRBV6-3 with TRBJ1-2; D unresolved. The CDR3 length is 15 residues. Trimming took 5 bases from V and 0 from J, leaving 13 bases between them. Germline CDR1 MNHEY, CDR2 SVGEGT. This chain's CDR3 is CASSEIDFANYGYTF. The CDR3 DNA reads TGTGCCAGCAGTGAAATCGATTTTGCTAACTATGGCTACACCTTC.